A single sample gave rise to the 16 T cell receptor beta chains below, sequenced in a study of shared clonotypes between healthy human individuals. Clones were read by immunoSEQ multiplex PCR, and TCRdb kept only the in-frame ones, dropping some. The sample contains around 1.6 million clones, 95% to 99% of which appear only once. Sequencing was carried out using naive CD4+ T cells sorted from blood. Subset given: CD45RA+ positively selected. These receptors came from a man aged 25-45 years in good health.

This clone was counted between two and nine times. Other DNA sequences in the same sample also yield this CDR3. The chain is built from TRBV20-1 and TRBJ2-5; D is unresolved. Per germline, CDR1 DFQATT and CDR2 SNEGSKA (reference sequence). V shed 1 base and J shed 3 bases, with 3 bases lying between them. This CDR3 contains 11 residues. CDR3 coding DNA: TGCAGTGCTAGAGGGGAAGAGACCCAGTACTTC. The encoded protein is CSARGEETQYF.

The rearrangement uses TRBV27 and TRBJ1-1; D is unresolved. Germline V gene lookup returns CDR1 MNHEY and CDR2 SMNVEV (reference sequence). The CDR3 is made up of 15 amino acids. The ends were cut back, 8 bases at V and 4 bases at J, with 20 bases in the middle. CDR3 protein: CASASWEERGTEAFF. The CDR3 nucleotides are TGTGCCAGCGCATCCTGGGAGGAGCGGGGCACTGAAGCTTTCTTT.

The chain joins TRBV28 to TRBJ1-5; D call uncertain. The V end lost 3 bases, the J end lost 7 bases, and 16 bases lay between the germline ends. The CDR3 has 15 amino acids. Germline V gene data show CDR1 as MDHEN and CDR2 as SYDVKM. The CDR3 DNA is TGTGCCAGCAGTTTTTCCTCGAGGATGGACCAGCCCCAGCATTTT. Its translation: CASSFSSRMDQPQHF.

This chain uses TRBV19 with TRBJ2-7, with 8 positions matching TRBD1. J gave up 5 bases and V 8 bases, and 11 bases lay outside the gene matches. This CDR3 spans 14 amino acids. Germline CDR1 LNHDA, CDR2 SQIVND (reference sequence). In DNA form, the CDR3 reads TGTGCCAGTCCTCGCCTTATACAGGGGGACGAGCAGTACTTC. Amino acids: CASPRLIQGDEQYF.

The rearrangement links TRBV18 to TRBJ2-1; 10 bases match TRBD1. With V trimmed by 2 bases and J by 6 bases, 4 bases remained unmatched. The CDR3 length is 15 residues. Germline CDR1 and CDR2: KGHSH and LQKENI. The CDR3 DNA reads as TGTGCCAGCTCACCAAGGACAGGGGGTAGCAATGAGCAGTTCTTC. Translating it yields CASSPRTGGSNEQFF.

CDR3 in amino acids: CASSRQRDYEQYF. The CDR3 coding sequence is TGCGCCAGCAGCCGTCAGAGAGACTACGAGCAGTACTTC. The chain recombines TRBV4-1 with TRBJ2-7, with D uncertain. The germline V gene has CDR1 MGHRA and CDR2 YSYEKL. The ends were cut back, 4 bases at V and 3 bases at J, with 10 bases in the middle. There are 13 residues in the CDR3.

The gene calls are TRBV19 and TRBJ2-7, with D perhaps TRBD1 (6 bases). The ends were cut back, 7 bases at V and 6 bases at J, with 22 bases in the middle. CDR1 LNHDA and CDR2 SQIVND come from the germline V gene (reference sequence). The CDR3 contains 15 residues. CDR3 amino acids: CASTPWGQSGAEQYF. The CDR3 nucleotides read TGTGCCAGTACCCCATGGGGGCAGTCTGGGGCCGAGCAGTACTTC.

The rearrangement uses TRBV5-1 and TRBJ2-7, with TRBD2 matching 14 bases. J gave up 3 bases and V 4 bases, and 9 bases lay outside the gene matches. The length of the CDR3 is 17 residues. Germline V gene sequence: CDR1 SGHRS, CDR2 YFSETQ. The CDR3 here is CASSPRTSGRMGYEQYF. CDR3 in DNA: TGCGCCAGCAGCCCCCGGACTAGCGGGAGGATGGGCTACGAGCAGTACTTC.

The chain is built from TRBV20-1 and TRBJ2-5; D gene uncertain. In germline, CDR1 is DFQATT, CDR2 SNEGSKA (reference sequence). The CDR3 sequence is 10 residues long. V lost 6 bases and J 5 bases, leaving 7 bases between the germline ends. DNA of the CDR3: TGCAGTGCGCCTTTCGAGACCCAGTACTTC. Translated, it gives CSAPFETQYF.

This clone appeared a single time. The same CDR3 is also encoded by other DNA sequences in this sample. V usage is TRBV28 and J usage is TRBJ1-5; no clear D. V was cut by 3 bases and J by 1 base, with 7 bases left in between. CDR1 and CDR2 (germline): MDHEN, SYDVKM. CDR3 length: 14 residues. CDR3 region: CASSFAGSNQPQHF. In DNA, the CDR3 is TGTGCCAGCAGTTTCGCGGGGAGCAATCAGCCCCAGCATTTT.

This clone was recorded only once. Written as DNA, the CDR3 is TGTGCCAGCAGTACCCTGCCGGTAGAGCCCCAGCATTTT. Protein product: CASSTLPVEPQHF. V gene TRBV28 combines with J gene TRBJ1-5; D not resolved. V was clipped by 5 bases and J by 8 bases, with 13 bases between them. This CDR3 contains 13 residues. Germline CDR1 is MDHEN and CDR2 is SYDVKM.

V gene TRBV18 combines with J gene TRBJ2-7; D is undetermined. Trimming cost V 2 bases and J 0 bases, with 11 bases left between them. The CDR3 has 15 residues. The germline V gene encodes CDR1 KGHSH and CDR2 LQKENI. The CDR3 is CASSPGTLVSYEQYF. CDR3 nucleotides: TGTGCCAGCTCACCAGGAACTCTCGTCTCCTACGAGCAGTACTTC.

For this clone: Relative to the germline gene, one junction end is altered; a read error may explain this. The V and J genes are TRBV7-7 and TRBJ2-3; D is possibly TRBD1 (6 bases). Germline V gives CDR1 SSHAT, CDR2 FNYEAQ (reference sequence). The CDR3 sequence is 14 residues long. CDR3 residues: CASSPQGNTDTQYF. The CDR3 region has the DNA TGTGCTAGCAGCCCTCAGGGGAACACAGATACGCAGTATTTT.

In DNA form, the CDR3 reads TGTGCCAGCAGAACGGAAGCGGGGACCACAGATACGCAGTATTTT. Translating it yields CASRTEAGTTDTQYF. The chain carries TRBV2 and TRBJ2-3; the match to TRBD2 covers 7 bases. The V and J ends lost 6 bases and 2 bases, in that order; junction bases with no gene match: 8. This CDR3 has 15 residues. Germline-derived CDR1 and CDR2 are SNHLY and FYNNEI.

The gene calls are TRBV28 and TRBJ2-5, with a weak D call TRBD1 (6 bases). This CDR3 region has 15 residues. Germline CDR1 reads MDHEN; CDR2 reads SYDVKM. The V gene lost 1 base and the J gene lost 0 bases, with 9 bases spanning the gap. CDR3 region: CASSLFGDNQETQYF. The CDR3 nucleotides read TGTGCCAGCAGTTTATTTGGGGACAACCAAGAGACCCAGTACTTC.

This clone is a singleton in its sample. This specimen includes other DNA sequences encoding the same CDR3. This rearrangement joins TRBV18 to TRBJ2-7, with 7 bases fitting TRBD1. Germline trimming cut 3 bases from V and 4 bases from J; bases unmatched to any gene: 6. The CDR3 loop spans 14 amino acids. Germline-derived CDR1 and CDR2 are KGHSH and LQKENI. The CDR3 here is CASSPNRDSYEQYF. For the CDR3, the DNA is TGTGCCAGCTCACCGAACCGGGACAGTTACGAGCAGTACTTC.